One sample yielded the 28 T cell receptor beta chains listed below, sequenced in a study of T-cell reconstitution after alpha-beta-depleted transplantation in children. Molecular barcoding with unique molecular identifiers was used for the TCRbeta library. Using its own MiXCR run on the PCR reads, TCRdb lists one record per CDR3 protein. The sample yields a few hundred thousand distinct CDR3 sequences, approximately 13% seen once. The input for sequencing was PBMCs, mostly from graft donor cells, taken 360 days after TCRalphabeta/CD19-depleted stem cell transplant. Receptor source: a male patient under 18 who had a stem cell transplant for acute myeloid leukemia, so the T cells may come from the graft donor.

This clonotype was counted at least ten times. This chain uses TRBV20-1 with TRBJ2-1, with D unresolved. Germline CDR1 reads DFQATT; CDR2 reads SNEGSKA (reference sequence). The CDR3 totals 12 residues. The CDR3: CSTNAHRDEQFF. CDR3 DNA sequence: TGCAGCACGAACGCCCATAGGGATGAGCAGTTCTTC.

This sequence joins TRBV7-9 and TRBJ2-1, with 7 bases fitting TRBD2. Germline V gives CDR1 SEHNR, CDR2 FQNEAQ (reference sequence). The CDR3 is made up of 16 amino acids. Germline trimming cut 4 bases from V and 5 bases from J; bases unmatched to any gene: 11. DNA of the CDR3: TGTGCCAGCAGCTCTCGATTGAGCGGGGCCGACAATGAGCAGTTCTTC. It codes for CASSSRLSGADNEQFF.

This clonotype appeared many times. The rearrangement uses TRBV25-1 and TRBJ1-1, with 9 bases aligning to TRBD1. From germline, CDR1 is MGHDK and CDR2 SYGVNS. The CDR3 extends over 15 amino acids. The J segment lost 4 bases and the V segment lost 7 bases, leaving 10 bases of the junction unmatched. The CDR3 loop reads CASIPTGGLGTEAFF. The CDR3 DNA reads as TGTGCCAGCATCCCGACAGGGGGTTTGGGCACTGAAGCTTTCTTT.

The chain uses TRBV7-2 and TRBJ2-5; D might be TRBD2 (6 bases). CDR3 length: 14 residues. Trimming took 5 bases from V and 2 from J, leaving 12 bases between them. Germline CDR1 SGHTA, CDR2 FQGNSA. Written as DNA, the CDR3 is TGTGCCAGCAGCCGCGGGGACCTTCAAGAGACCCAGTACTTC. Translated, it gives CASSRGDLQETQYF.

This clonotype appeared many times. The chain couples TRBV29-1 to TRBJ1-2, with 9 bases matching TRBD1. V lost 4 bases and J lost 7; bases outside the gene matches: 10. Germline V CDR1 and CDR2: SQVTM, ANQGSEA. The CDR3 is made up of 14 amino acids. CDR3 protein: CSVGNRDRDTGYTF. The CDR3 bases are TGCAGCGTTGGGAACCGGGACAGGGATACTGGCTACACCTTC.

The chain joins TRBV20-1 to TRBJ2-7, with D unclear. Deletions cut 1 base from V and 3 bases from J, with 10 bases between. The CDR3 totals 13 residues. Germline V gene data show CDR1 as DFQATT and CDR2 as SNEGSKA (reference sequence). The CDR3 DNA follows: TGCAGTGCTAGAGGGCCTCCCATCTACGAGCAGTACTTC. Translating it yields CSARGPPIYEQYF.

This clonotype was found many times. The CDR3, as DNA: TGTGCCAGCAGTTACATGGGGCAGGGTGTGGGAGAGACCCAGTACTTC. Amino acid sequence: CASSYMGQGVGETQYF. The chain uses TRBV6-5 and TRBJ2-5, with D maybe TRBD1 (5 bases). CDR3 length: 16 residues. In germline, CDR1 is MNHEY, CDR2 SVGAGI. The V and J ends lost 2 bases and 4 bases respectively, with 17 bases between them.

CDR3: CASSAGLAGLVTGELFF. The DNA of the CDR3 is TGTGCCAGCAGTGCCGGACTAGCGGGGCTCGTCACCGGGGAGCTGTTTTTT. The chain combines TRBV7-3 with TRBJ2-2; TRBD2 matches at 12 bases. With 6 bases clipped from V and 4 bases from J, the junction kept 9 bases outside the gene matches. The CDR3 loop spans 17 amino acids. Per germline, CDR1 SGHTA and CDR2 FQGTGA.

There are a few counts of this clonotype. The chain uses TRBV21-1 and TRBJ2-7; TRBD2, as called in the table, went unchecked against the DNA. TRBV21-1 is flagged as a pseudogene. This CDR3 contains 14 residues. CDR3 DNA sequence: TGTGCCAGCAGCAAAGATCCGACTCCACTAGGGCAGTACTTC. As protein: CASSKDPTPLGQYF.

This clonotype was recorded at least ten times. The genes are TRBV5-1 and TRBJ2-3; 7 nucleotides match TRBD2. Trimming removed 2 bases from V and 0 bases from J; junction bases left unmatched: 3. The CDR3 runs to 15 residues. The germline gives CDR1 SGHRS, CDR2 YFSETQ. As DNA, the CDR3 is TGCGCCAGCAGCTTCCCTAGCGGCAGCACAGATACGCAGTATTTT. Protein sequence: CASSFPSGSTDTQYF. The full variable domain, completed using reference TRBV5-1 and TRBJ2-3, is KAGVTQTPRYLIKTRGQQVTLSCSPISGHRSVSWYQQTPGQGLQFLFEYFSETQRNKGNFPGRFSGRQFSNSRSEMNVSTLELGDSALYLCASSFPSGSTDTQYFGPGTRLTVL.

This clonotype was detected only a few times. The germline gene is not matched at one end of the junction; a read error may be the cause. This chain uses TRBV7-3 with TRBJ2-3, with 8 positions matching TRBD2. Germline CDR1 SGHTA, CDR2 FQGTGA. The CDR3 is 11 residues long. The DNA of the CDR3 is TGCCCCGGGAGGGGCGCAGATACGCAGTATTTT. Translation: CPGRGADTQYF.

This clonotype occurred a few times. The rearrangement uses TRBV11-2 and TRBJ2-1, with D hard to call. Trimming left V 5 bases short and J 7 bases short, with 9 bases between. This CDR3 spans 12 amino acids. CDR1 and CDR2 (germline): SGHAT, FQNNGV. This CDR3 is CASSQSVNEQFF. The CDR3, as DNA: TGTGCCAGCAGCCAAAGCGTGAATGAGCAGTTCTTC.

This clonotype has only a few counts. The chain combines TRBV7-2 with TRBJ2-2; 10 bases fit TRBD2. Per germline, CDR1 SGHTA and CDR2 FQGNSA. The V segment lost 4 bases and the J segment 5 bases; nucleotides outside the gene matches: 1. The CDR3 length is 14 residues. CDR3 nucleotide sequence: TGTGCCAGCAGCTCTAGCGGGAGAACCGGGGAGCTGTTTTTT. This encodes CASSSSGRTGELFF.

This clonotype has a count of ten or more. The limits of the CDR3 on the DNA are not certain, so only TCRdb's listed CDR3 is given. The CDR3: CSVGQGAKEWHF. The J gene is TRBJ2-4, the V gene TRBV29-1; TRBD1 reflects the table's D call only, with no check against the DNA. The CDR3 comprises 12 residues, both ends counted. Germline CDR1 and CDR2: SQVTM and ANQGSEA.

The chain links TRBV20-1 to TRBJ2-5; 8 nucleotides agree with TRBD2. The CDR3 is 14 amino acids. CDR1 and CDR2 from the germline V gene are DFQATT and SNEGSKA (reference sequence). The ends lost 5 bases at V and 4 bases at J; junction bases unmatched: 9. The CDR3 protein is CSALKRELGETQYF. CDR3 bases: TGCAGTGCTCTCAAGCGGGAGCTTGGAGAGACCCAGTACTTC.

This clonotype was seen repeatedly, ten times or more. V is TRBV20-1 and J is TRBJ2-3, with a weak D call TRBD2 (5 bases). V was clipped by 5 bases and J by 5 bases, with 20 bases between them. From germline, CDR1 is DFQATT and CDR2 SNEGSKA (reference sequence). The CDR3 consists of 15 residues. Here the CDR3 reads CSAFTGVQEGDTQYF. The CDR3 bases are TGCAGTGCTTTTACTGGCGTCCAAGAGGGAGATACGCAGTATTTT.

V gene TRBV27 combines with J gene TRBJ2-1; no clear D gene. The CDR3 runs 15 residues. Trimming took 3 bases from V and 4 from J, leaving 13 bases between them. The germline V gene encodes CDR1 MNHEY and CDR2 SMNVEV (reference sequence). CDR3 sequence: CASSFRSTPYNEQFF. The DNA for the CDR3 is TGTGCCAGCAGTTTCAGGAGTACTCCTTACAATGAGCAGTTCTTC.

Turning to this clonotype: With a much larger clone just one base away, this may be a read error. A read error is likely, as this CDR3 ends without the conserved phenylalanine or tryptophan. The gene calls are TRBV3-1 and TRBJ2-3; no clear D gene. V dropped 4 bases and J dropped 2 bases, with 16 bases sitting between them. CDR1 and CDR2 (germline): LGHDT, YNNKEL (reference sequence). The CDR3 length is 16 residues. CDR3 in amino acids: CASSPMSRSFTDTQYV. Here the CDR3 DNA reads TGTGCCAGCAGCCCGATGTCTCGGAGTTTCACAGATACGCAGTATGTT.

The chain employs TRBV28 and TRBJ2-5; 7 bases map to TRBD2. Germline V gene lookup returns CDR1 MDHEN and CDR2 SYDVKM. With 2 bases clipped from V and 1 base from J, the junction kept 7 bases outside the gene matches. The CDR3 covers 16 residues. The DNA for the CDR3 is TGTGCCAGCAGTTTAGGGCGTCTAGCGGTCCAAGAGACCCAGTACTTC. Its translation is CASSLGRLAVQETQYF. Full variable domain (rest looked up from reference TRBV28 and TRBJ2-5): DVKVTQSSRYLVKRTGEKVFLECVQDMDHENMFWYRQDPGLGLRLIYFSYDVKMKEKGDIPEGYSVSREKKERFSLILESASTNQTSMYLCASSLGRLAVQETQYFGPGTRLLVL.

For this clonotype: A read error may be the cause here, since a much bigger clone is one base away. The chain combines TRBV29-1 with TRBJ2-3; D is ambiguous. The CDR3 extends over 11 amino acids. Germline CDR1 is SQVTM and CDR2 is ANQGSEA. CDR3 in amino acids: CIVRCTDTQYF. CDR3 coding DNA: TGCATCGTAAGGTGCACAGATACGCAGTATTTT.

This sequence joins TRBV28 and TRBJ2-5; 7 bases map to TRBD1. V gave up 6 bases and J gave up 5 bases; unmatched junction bases: 21. Per germline, CDR1 MDHEN and CDR2 SYDVKM. The CDR3 has 18 amino acids. The CDR3 loop reads CASRPDPDRRTTGETQYF. CDR3 sequence (DNA): TGTGCCAGCAGACCAGACCCGGACAGGCGAACGACGGGGGAGACCCAGTACTTC.

This clonotype was seen only a few times. This chain connects TRBV4-3 to TRBJ2-2, with D unclear. The CDR3 sequence is 12 residues long. Germline V gene lookup returns CDR1 LGHNA and CDR2 YSLEER. V was pared by 3 bases and J by 6 bases, with 5 bases between. Written as DNA, the CDR3 is TGCGCCAGCAGCCAGTGGTCCGGGGAGCTGTTTTTT. Protein sequence: CASSQWSGELFF.

The gene calls are TRBV29-1 and TRBJ2-5, with 13 bases aligning to TRBD2. Trimming took 3 bases from V and 3 from J; bases not matched to a gene: 7. The germline V gene encodes CDR1 SQVTM and CDR2 ANQGSEA. The length of the CDR3 is 16 residues. CDR3 sequence (DNA): TGCAGCGTTGATTTACTAGCGGGAGGGCTGGAAGAGACCCAGTACTTC. Translating it yields CSVDLLAGGLEETQYF.

This clonotype was recorded many times. The chain recombines TRBV12-3 or TRBV12-4 with TRBJ1-5; TRBD1 is a possible D gene (6 bases). V was cut by 4 bases and J by 5 bases, with 18 bases left in between. The CDR3 extends over 16 amino acids. This CDR3 is CASSSWLGGGDQPQHF. The CDR3 nucleotides read TGTGCCAGCAGTTCCTGGCTTGGGGGGGGCGATCAGCCCCAGCATTTT.

This clonotype was detected only a few times. The V call is TRBV5-1, the J call TRBJ2-5, with 12 bases lining up with TRBD2. The CDR3 runs to 17 residues. Germline V lookup: CDR1 SGHRS, CDR2 YFSETQ. V gave up 2 bases and J gave up 5 bases; unmatched junction bases: 10. The CDR3 reads CASSLSTWTSGEETQYF. In nucleotides, the CDR3 is TGCGCCAGCAGCTTATCAACTTGGACTAGCGGGGAGGAGACCCAGTACTTC.

Concerning this clonotype: A much larger clone sits a single nucleotide away, making a read error possible. The chain uses TRBV7-8 and TRBJ2-7; D remains ambiguous. V lost 1 base to trimming and J lost 0 bases, with 19 bases between them. CDR1 is SGHVS and CDR2 is FQNEAQ in the germline V gene. The CDR3 spans 18 residues. CDR3 residues: CASSLDPLACGFSYEQYF. Here the CDR3 DNA reads TGTGCCAGCAGCTTAGACCCCCTCGCGTGTGGATTCTCCTACGAGCAGTACTTC.

This clonotype occurred many times. J is TRBJ2-4 and V is TRBV15, with 9 bases fitting TRBD2. The CDR3 loop spans 16 amino acids. V gave up 3 bases and J gave up 6 bases; unmatched junction bases: 9. Germline assignment: CDR1 LNHNV and CDR2 YYDKDF (reference sequence). The CDR3 loop reads CATSRTLGLAGNIQYF. DNA of the CDR3: TGTGCCACCAGCAGGACCTTGGGACTAGCAGGAAACATTCAGTACTTC.

Concerning this clonotype itself: The junction departs from the called germline gene at one end, perhaps through a read error. V usage is TRBV7-7 and J usage is TRBJ2-4, with 7 nucleotides matching TRBD2. Germline V gives CDR1 SSHAT, CDR2 FNYEAQ (reference sequence). There are 20 residues in the CDR3. CDR3 in DNA: TGTGCTAGCAGCCACCGAAGGGGCGGGACTACCACGTTCATCAAAAACATTCAGTACTTC. It encodes CASSHRRGGTTTFIKNIQYF.